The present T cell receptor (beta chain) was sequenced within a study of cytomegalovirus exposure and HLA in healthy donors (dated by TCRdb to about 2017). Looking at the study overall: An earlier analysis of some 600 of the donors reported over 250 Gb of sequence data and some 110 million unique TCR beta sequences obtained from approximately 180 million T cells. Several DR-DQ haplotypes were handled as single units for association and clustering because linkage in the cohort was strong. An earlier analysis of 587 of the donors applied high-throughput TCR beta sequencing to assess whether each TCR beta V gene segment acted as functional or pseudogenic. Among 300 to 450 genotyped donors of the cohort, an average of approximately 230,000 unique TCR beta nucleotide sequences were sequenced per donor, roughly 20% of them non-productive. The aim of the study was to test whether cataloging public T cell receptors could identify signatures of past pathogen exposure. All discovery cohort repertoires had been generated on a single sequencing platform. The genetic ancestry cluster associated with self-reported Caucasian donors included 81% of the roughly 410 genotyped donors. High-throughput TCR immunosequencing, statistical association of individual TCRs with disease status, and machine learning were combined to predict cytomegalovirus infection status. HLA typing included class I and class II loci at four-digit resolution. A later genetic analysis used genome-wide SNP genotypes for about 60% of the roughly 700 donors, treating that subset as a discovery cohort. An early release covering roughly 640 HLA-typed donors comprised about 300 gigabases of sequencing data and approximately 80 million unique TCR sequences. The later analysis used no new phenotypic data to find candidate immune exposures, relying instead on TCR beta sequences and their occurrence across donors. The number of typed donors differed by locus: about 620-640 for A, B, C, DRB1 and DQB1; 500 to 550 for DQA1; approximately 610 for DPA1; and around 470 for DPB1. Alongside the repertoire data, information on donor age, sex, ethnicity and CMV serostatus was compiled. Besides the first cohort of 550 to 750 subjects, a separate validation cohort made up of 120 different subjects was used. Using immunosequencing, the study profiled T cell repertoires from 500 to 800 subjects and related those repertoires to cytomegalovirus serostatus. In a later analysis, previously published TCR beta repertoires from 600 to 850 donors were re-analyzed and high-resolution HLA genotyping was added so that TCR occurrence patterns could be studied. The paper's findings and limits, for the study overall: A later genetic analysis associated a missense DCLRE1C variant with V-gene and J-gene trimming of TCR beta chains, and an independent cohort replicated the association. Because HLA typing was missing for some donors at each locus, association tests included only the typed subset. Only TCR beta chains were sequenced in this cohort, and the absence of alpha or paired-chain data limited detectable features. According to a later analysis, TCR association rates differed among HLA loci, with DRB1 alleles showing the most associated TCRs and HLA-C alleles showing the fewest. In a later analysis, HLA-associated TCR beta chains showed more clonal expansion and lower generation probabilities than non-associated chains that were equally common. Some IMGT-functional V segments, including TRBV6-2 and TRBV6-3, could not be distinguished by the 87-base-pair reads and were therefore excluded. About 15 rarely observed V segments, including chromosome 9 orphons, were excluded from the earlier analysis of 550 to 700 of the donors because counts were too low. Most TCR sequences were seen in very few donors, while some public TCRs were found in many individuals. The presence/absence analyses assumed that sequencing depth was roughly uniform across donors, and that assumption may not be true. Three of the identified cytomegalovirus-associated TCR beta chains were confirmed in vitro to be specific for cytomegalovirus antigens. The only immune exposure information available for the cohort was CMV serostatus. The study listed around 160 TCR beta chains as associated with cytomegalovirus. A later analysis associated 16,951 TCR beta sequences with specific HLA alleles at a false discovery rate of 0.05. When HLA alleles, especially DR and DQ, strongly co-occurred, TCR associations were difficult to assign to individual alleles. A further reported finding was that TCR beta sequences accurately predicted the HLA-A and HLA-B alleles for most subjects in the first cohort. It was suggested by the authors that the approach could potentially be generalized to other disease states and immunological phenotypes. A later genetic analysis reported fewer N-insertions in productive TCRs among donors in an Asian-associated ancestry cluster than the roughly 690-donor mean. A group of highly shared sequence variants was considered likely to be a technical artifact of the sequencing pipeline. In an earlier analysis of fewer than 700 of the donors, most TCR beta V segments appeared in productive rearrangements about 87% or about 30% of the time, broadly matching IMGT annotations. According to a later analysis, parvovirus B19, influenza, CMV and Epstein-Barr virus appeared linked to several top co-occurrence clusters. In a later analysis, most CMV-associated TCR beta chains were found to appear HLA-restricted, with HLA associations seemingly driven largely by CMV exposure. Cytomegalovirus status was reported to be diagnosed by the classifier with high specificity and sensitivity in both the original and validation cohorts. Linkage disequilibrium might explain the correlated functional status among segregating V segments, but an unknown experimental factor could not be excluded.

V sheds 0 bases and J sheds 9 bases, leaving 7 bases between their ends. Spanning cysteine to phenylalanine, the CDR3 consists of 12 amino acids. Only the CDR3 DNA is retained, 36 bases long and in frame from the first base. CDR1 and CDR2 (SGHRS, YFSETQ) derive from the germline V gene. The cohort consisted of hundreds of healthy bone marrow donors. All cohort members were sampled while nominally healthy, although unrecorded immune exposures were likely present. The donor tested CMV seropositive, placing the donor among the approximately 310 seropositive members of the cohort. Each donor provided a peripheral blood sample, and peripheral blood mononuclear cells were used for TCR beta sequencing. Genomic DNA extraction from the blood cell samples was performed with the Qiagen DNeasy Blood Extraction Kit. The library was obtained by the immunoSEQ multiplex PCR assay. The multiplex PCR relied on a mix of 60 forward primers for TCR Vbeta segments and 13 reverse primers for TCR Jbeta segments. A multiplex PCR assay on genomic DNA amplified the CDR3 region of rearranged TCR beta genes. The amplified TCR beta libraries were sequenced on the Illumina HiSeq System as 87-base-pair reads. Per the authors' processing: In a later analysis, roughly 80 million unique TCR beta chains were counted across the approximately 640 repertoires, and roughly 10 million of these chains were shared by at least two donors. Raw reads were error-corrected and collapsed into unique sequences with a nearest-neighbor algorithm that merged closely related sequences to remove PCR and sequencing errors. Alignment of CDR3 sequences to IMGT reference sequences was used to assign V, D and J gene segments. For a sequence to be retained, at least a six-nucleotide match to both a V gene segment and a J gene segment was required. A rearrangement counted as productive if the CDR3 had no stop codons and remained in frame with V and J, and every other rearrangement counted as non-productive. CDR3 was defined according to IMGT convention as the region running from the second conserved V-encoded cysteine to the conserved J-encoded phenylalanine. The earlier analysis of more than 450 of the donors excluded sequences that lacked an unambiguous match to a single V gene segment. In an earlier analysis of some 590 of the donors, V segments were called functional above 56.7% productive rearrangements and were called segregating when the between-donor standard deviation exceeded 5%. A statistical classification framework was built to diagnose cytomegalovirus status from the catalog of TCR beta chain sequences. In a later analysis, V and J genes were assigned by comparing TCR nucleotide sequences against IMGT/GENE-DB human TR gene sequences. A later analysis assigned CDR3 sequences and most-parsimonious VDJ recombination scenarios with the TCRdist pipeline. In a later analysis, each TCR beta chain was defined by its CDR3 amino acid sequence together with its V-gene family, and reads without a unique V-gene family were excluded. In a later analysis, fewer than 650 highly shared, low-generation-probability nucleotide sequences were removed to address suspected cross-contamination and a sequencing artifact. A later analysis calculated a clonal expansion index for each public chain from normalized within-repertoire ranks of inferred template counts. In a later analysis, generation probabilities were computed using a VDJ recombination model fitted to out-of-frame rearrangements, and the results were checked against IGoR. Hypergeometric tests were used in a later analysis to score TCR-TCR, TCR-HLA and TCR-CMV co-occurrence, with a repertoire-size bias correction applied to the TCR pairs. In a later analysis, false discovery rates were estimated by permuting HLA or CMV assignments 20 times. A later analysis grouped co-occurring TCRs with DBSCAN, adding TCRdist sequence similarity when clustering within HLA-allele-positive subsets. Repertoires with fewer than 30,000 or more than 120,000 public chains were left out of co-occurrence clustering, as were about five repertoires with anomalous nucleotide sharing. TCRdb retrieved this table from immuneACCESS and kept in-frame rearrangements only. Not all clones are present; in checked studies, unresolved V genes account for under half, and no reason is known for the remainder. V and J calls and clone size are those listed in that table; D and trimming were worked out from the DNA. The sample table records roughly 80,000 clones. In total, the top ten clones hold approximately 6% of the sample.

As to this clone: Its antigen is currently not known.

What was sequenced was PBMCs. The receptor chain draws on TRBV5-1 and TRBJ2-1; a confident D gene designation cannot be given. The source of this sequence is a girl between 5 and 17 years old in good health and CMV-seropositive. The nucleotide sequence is TGCGCCAGCAGCTTGGTAGGCGGTGAGCAGTTCTTC. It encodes CASSLVGGEQFF.